This passage covers 18 T cell receptor beta chains from one sample sequenced in a study of T cells in Graves' hyperthyroidism and ophthalmopathy. TCR beta CDR3 regions were amplified from RNA. The HTBI primer set was used in a first-round RT-PCR of the TCR CDR3. TCRdb passed the multiplex PCR reads through MiXCR, listing each CDR3 protein once. The sample has hundreds of thousands of distinct CDR3 sequences, about 14% seen once. Sequencing was done on a sample of blood. Every receptor here comes from a woman between 50 and 59 years old with Graves' ophthalmopathy.

The chain is built from TRBV12-5 and TRBJ1-1; tentative D call: TRBD1 (5 bases). Trimming took 3 bases from V and 4 from J, leaving 12 bases between them. Germline CDR1 reads LGHNT; CDR2 reads FRNRAP. This CDR3 is built from 14 residues. CDR3 region: CASGFSKGSTEAFF. In DNA form, the CDR3 reads TGTGCTAGTGGTTTTTCTAAGGGGAGCACTGAAGCTTTCTTT. The full variable domain, its missing parts supplied by reference TRBV12-5 and TRBJ1-1, is DARVTQTPRHKVTEMGQEVTMRCQPILGHNTVFWYRQTMMQGLELLAYFRNRAPLDDSGMPKDRFSAEMPDATLATLKIQPSEPRDSAVYFCASGFSKGSTEAFFGQGTRLTVV.

This clonotype has more than one count but fewer than ten. CDR3 amino acids: CASSIGTGAQETQYF. The DNA for the CDR3 is TGTGCCAGTAGTATTGGGACAGGGGCTCAAGAGACCCAGTACTTC. The rearrangement links TRBV19 to TRBJ2-5, with 10 bases fitting TRBD1. V lost 3 bases and J lost 2; bases outside the gene matches: 3. This CDR3 has 15 amino acids. Germline assignment: CDR1 LNHDA and CDR2 SQIVND (reference sequence).

A remark on this clonotype: A much larger clone sits a single nucleotide away, making a read error possible. The V call is TRBV20-1, the J call TRBJ2-5; D is undetermined. Germline V gene data show CDR1 as DFQATT and CDR2 as SNEGSKA (reference sequence). The length of the CDR3 is 16 residues. The DNA of the CDR3 is TGCAGTGCAAGGACCCCGAAGGGAAACCTAAAAGAGGCCCAGTACTTC. Amino acids: CSARTPKGNLKEAQYF.

The chain combines TRBV7-6 with TRBJ2-7; TRBD1 agrees at 10 bases. V trimming: 5 bases; J trimming: 0 bases; junction bases outside the gene matches: 4. CDR3 length: 15 amino acids. Per germline, CDR1 SGHVS and CDR2 FNYEAQ. CDR3 sequence (DNA): TGTGCCAGCAGCCCCGGGACAGGGGACTCCTACGAGCAGTACTTC. Translated: CASSPGTGDSYEQYF.

This clonotype was found many times. The rearrangement uses TRBV9 and TRBJ2-7; D may be TRBD2 (6 bases). The CDR3 length is 15 residues. The germline V gene has CDR1 SGDLS and CDR2 YYNGEE. The germline V and J ends were trimmed by 5 bases and 0 bases, with 15 bases remaining between them. The CDR3 here is CASSRLGLNSYEQYF. The CDR3 DNA is TGTGCCAGCAGTAGACTAGGACTGAACTCCTACGAGCAGTACTTC.

In the case of this clonotype: A much larger clone lies a single base off, so this may be a read error. The chain has TRBV19 and TRBJ1-1; D unresolved. This CDR3 has 14 residues. In germline, CDR1 is LNHDA, CDR2 SQIVND (reference sequence). V was pared by 7 bases and J by 3 bases, with 15 bases between. The CDR3 loop reads CASNHRGLDTEAFF. The CDR3 nucleotides read TGTGCCAGTAACCACCGGGGATTAGACACTGAAGCTTTCTTT. The full variable domain, in which reference TRBV19 and TRBJ1-1 provide the parts outside the CDR3, is DGGITQSPKYLFRKEGQNVTLSCEQNLNHDAMYWYRQDPGQGLRLIYYSQIVNDFQKGDIAEGYSVSREKKESFPLTVTSAQKNPTAFYLCASNHRGLDTEAFFGQGTRLTVV.

This clonotype was detected ten times or more. This chain connects TRBV7-6 to TRBJ2-1, with a tentative D call TRBD1 (6 bases). V gave up 1 base and J gave up 5 bases, with 18 bases separating them. Germline V gives CDR1 SGHVS, CDR2 FNYEAQ. The CDR3 sequence is 17 residues long. The CDR3 DNA sequence: TGTGCCAGCAGCTTAGTCGGCTTAGGGGACAAAGACAATGAGCAGTTCTTC. Translation gives CASSLVGLGDKDNEQFF. Supplemented by reference TRBV7-6 and TRBJ2-1, the full variable domain reads GAGVSQSPRYKVTKRGQDVALRCDPISGHVSLYWYRQALGQGPEFLTYFNYEAQQDKSGLPNDRFSAERPEGSISTLTIQRTEQRDSAMYRCASSLVGLGDKDNEQFFGPGTRLTVL.

This clonotype was seen only a few times. The chain links TRBV20-1 to TRBJ1-2; 9 bases align to TRBD1. The CDR3 has 14 amino acids. After removal of 7 bases from V and 3 bases from J, the junction contained 9 bases not matched to a gene. Germline V gene data show CDR1 as DFQATT and CDR2 as SNEGSKA (reference sequence). CDR3 in DNA: TGCAGTGACTATCAGACAGGGGGAGACTATGGCTACACCTTC. Translation: CSDYQTGGDYGYTF.

Many counts were recorded for this clonotype. The rearrangement links TRBV20-1 to TRBJ2-7; 10 nucleotides agree with TRBD2. The V gene's germline CDR1 is DFQATT and CDR2 SNEGSKA (reference sequence). Unmatched junction bases numbered 6, after V lost 3 bases and J lost 4 bases. The CDR3 totals 14 residues. The CDR3 region is CSARTGTSVYEQYF. In nucleotides, the CDR3 is TGCAGTGCTAGGACCGGGACTAGCGTTTACGAGCAGTACTTC.

This clonotype was recorded at least ten times. The V call is TRBV20-1, the J call TRBJ2-1; 10 nucleotides match TRBD2. Germline V lookup: CDR1 DFQATT, CDR2 SNEGSKA (reference sequence). Losses at the gene ends were 5 bases for V and 3 bases for J; bases not matched to a gene: 10. This CDR3 has 16 amino acids. CDR3 in amino acids: CSARGASGSIYNEQFF. The CDR3 nucleotides read TGCAGTGCTCGGGGGGCTAGCGGGAGTATCTACAATGAGCAGTTCTTC.

The V and J genes are TRBV18 and TRBJ2-7, with 9 bases matching TRBD1. Germline CDR1 KGHSH, CDR2 LQKENI. V lost 6 bases to trimming and J lost 3 bases; unmatched junction nucleotides: 9. This CDR3 is 15 amino acids long. The chain's CDR3 is CASSQDRGLVYEQYF. CDR3 nucleotides: TGTGCCAGCTCGCAGGACAGGGGACTGGTCTACGAGCAGTACTTC.

The chain employs TRBV19 and TRBJ2-2; the D is unclear. V was pared by 2 bases and J by 3 bases, with 4 bases between. The CDR3 length is 13 residues. Germline CDR1 reads LNHDA; CDR2 reads SQIVND (reference sequence). The chain's CDR3 is CASSITDTGELFF. The CDR3 nucleotides are TGTGCCAGTAGTATAACGGACACCGGGGAGCTGTTTTTT.

The V call is TRBV6-1, the J call TRBJ2-7; D remains unclear. The CDR3 covers 12 residues. The ends were cut back, 5 bases at V and 7 bases at J, with 12 bases in the middle. The germline gives CDR1 MNHNS, CDR2 SASEGT. CDR3 sequence: CASSRQLLEQYF. As DNA, the CDR3 is TGTGCCAGCAGTCGGCAGCTCCTTGAGCAGTACTTC.

The V gene is TRBV29-1, the J gene TRBJ2-6; 8 positions agree with TRBD1. J was trimmed by 0 bases and V by 4 bases; bases with no gene match: 5. This CDR3 comprises 16 residues. Germline assignment: CDR1 SQVTM and CDR2 ANQGSEA. Written as DNA, the CDR3 is TGCAGCGTTGGTCAGGGGGCCCTCTCTGGGGCCAACGTCCTGACTTTC. It codes for CSVGQGALSGANVLTF.

This rearrangement joins TRBV19 to TRBJ2-3; tentatively, D is TRBD1 (6 bases). V lost 4 bases, J lost 5 bases, and 13 bases lay in between. Germline lookup yields CDR1 LNHDA and CDR2 SQIVND (reference sequence). The CDR3 has 14 amino acids. CDR3 in amino acids: CASSRTDHRDTQYF. For the CDR3, the DNA is TGTGCCAGTAGTAGGACAGACCACCGAGATACGCAGTATTTT.

This clonotype was seen only a few times. The chain combines TRBV30 with TRBJ1-2, with no clear D. The CDR3 contains 13 residues. Germline V gene sequence: CDR1 GTSNPN, CDR2 SVGIG (reference sequence). CDR3 DNA: TGTGCGCTGGGTATGGGTACTCGAGGTGGCTACACCTTC. It translates to CALGMGTRGGYTF.

The chain has TRBV6-2 or TRBV6-3 and TRBJ2-2; D is undetermined. Trimming pared 1 base from V and 1 base from J, leaving 10 bases between. The CDR3 loop spans 16 amino acids. The germline CDR1 and CDR2 sequences are MNHEY and SVGEGT. In DNA form, the CDR3 reads TGTGCCAGCAGTTACTGGGCTCTCATGAACACCGGGGAGCTGTTTTTT. Its protein product is CASSYWALMNTGELFF.

V usage is TRBV12-5 and J usage is TRBJ2-1; 13 nucleotides match TRBD2. Germline V gives CDR1 LGHNT, CDR2 FRNRAP. The V and J ends lost 0 bases and 6 bases, in that order; junction bases with no gene match: 8. This CDR3 region has 18 residues. CDR3 in amino acids: CASGLVHLGLAGSNEQFF. The CDR3, as DNA: TGTGCTAGTGGTTTGGTACATTTGGGACTAGCGGGAAGCAATGAGCAGTTCTTC.